This TCR beta chain was sequenced for a study of Graves' ophthalmopathy and Graves' hyperthyroidism. This clonotype was detected many times. Its antigen is not known. Trimming cost V 0 bases and J 3 bases; bases outside gene matches: 16. The CDR3 has 18 amino acids. Germline assignment: CDR1 DFQATT and CDR2 SNEGSKA (reference sequence). Study-level findings and limits: The blood repertoire also included most expanded thyroid clonotypes above 0.001 frequency.

Investigators amplified TCR beta CDR3 regions from RNA transcripts. First-round RT-PCR used HTBI primers; second-round multiplex PCR followed. TCRdb independently ran MiXCR on the multiplex PCR reads; one entry per CDR3 protein. The repertoire includes fewer than 650,000 distinct CDR3 sequences, 22% of them detected once, and more than 5.5% sits in the top ten. This sequence was found in a woman aged 18 to 35 with stable Graves' hyperthyroidism. Some clones in this sample may be carry-over from other donors' samples. V is TRBV20-1 and J is TRBJ2-7, with TRBD2 identical over 8 bases. The specimen sequenced was peripheral blood. This CDR3 is CSARDMALGSGDLYEQYF. In DNA, the CDR3 is TGCAGTGCTAGAGATATGGCCCTGGGTAGCGGGGACCTCTACGAGCAGTACTTC.